This TCR beta chain emerged from a study of T cells in Graves' hyperthyroidism and ophthalmopathy. Whole-study findings and limits: Ophthalmopathy was model-predicted a median about 7.1 months pre-onset.

The germline V gene encodes CDR1 SGHVS and CDR2 FNYEAQ. The CDR3 runs to 16 residues. Trimming cost V 1 base and J 0 bases, with 13 bases left between them. TCR beta CDR3 regions were amplified from RNA. Primed by the HTBI set, a first-round RT-PCR was run on the TCR CDR3. TCRdb independently ran MiXCR on the multiplex PCR reads; one entry per CDR3 protein. Of 450,000 to 700,000 distinct CDR3 sequences in the sample, approximately 44% were seen once. Clinical symptoms, serum thyroxine and TRAb, thyroid ultrasound and orbital computed tomography together formed the diagnostic basis. This clonotype was seen repeatedly, ten times or more. Antigen: not known.

This sequence originates from a woman in her late teens or twenties with Graves' hyperthyroidism. The rearrangement links TRBV7-6 to TRBJ2-7; D is unresolved. The specimen sequenced was peripheral blood or thyroid tissue (not recorded which). The CDR3 loop is CASSLVPLTSSYEQYF. Written as DNA, the CDR3 is TGTGCCAGCAGCTTAGTCCCCCTTACCTCCTCCTACGAGCAGTACTTC.